These 2 T cell receptor beta chains share one sample of origin, sequenced in a study of blood T cell repertoires in COVID-19. Produced via immunoSEQ multiplex PCR; TCRdb's table is partial and in-frame only. The data contain roughly 15,000 clones, approximately 85% of them seen just once; the ten biggest clones take up roughly 23%. Material: peripheral blood. Receptors originate from a man aged 80 or over with active COVID-19.

The chain carries TRBV30 and TRBJ2-5; the match to TRBD2 covers 12 bases. Germline V gene lookup returns CDR1 GTSNPN and CDR2 SVGIG (reference sequence). The V gene end was trimmed by 5 bases and the J gene end by 0 bases; junction bases not matched to a gene: 10. The CDR3 totals 17 residues. The CDR3: CAWDSSGRALDQETQYF. CDR3 in DNA: TGTGCCTGGGACTCTAGCGGGAGGGCCCTGGACCAAGAGACCCAGTACTTC.

The rearrangement uses TRBV5-6 and TRBJ2-7; weak D call: TRBD1 (6 bases). The germline CDR1 and CDR2 sequences are SGHDT and YYEEEE. V was cut by 5 bases and J by 2 bases, with 17 bases left in between. The CDR3 contains 15 residues. This chain's CDR3 is CASSLGQLGAYEQYF. In nucleotides, the CDR3 is TGTGCCAGCAGTCTAGGACAGTTGGGGGCCTACGAGCAGTACTTC.